What follows is one TCR beta chain and its context. Germline V gene lookup returns CDR1 MGHDK and CDR2 SYGVNS. Trimming pared 8 bases from V and 1 base from J, leaving 11 bases between. The CDR3 spans 13 residues. This specimen comes from a study of control samples from healthy donors and cancer patients. Using immunoSEQ multiplex PCR, the repertoire was profiled, and TCRdb retains in-frame clones only, with some absent. This table holds about 65,000 clones, approximately 90% found once. The chain uses TRBV25-1 and TRBJ1-1; maybe TRBD1 (5 bases). Sequenced material: PBMCs. The receptor comes from a woman aged 45 to 65 with colorectal cancer. Here the CDR3 DNA reads TGTGCCAGCCTAAAGACAGAGAACACTGAAGCTTTCTTT. Its translation: CASLKTENTEAFF.